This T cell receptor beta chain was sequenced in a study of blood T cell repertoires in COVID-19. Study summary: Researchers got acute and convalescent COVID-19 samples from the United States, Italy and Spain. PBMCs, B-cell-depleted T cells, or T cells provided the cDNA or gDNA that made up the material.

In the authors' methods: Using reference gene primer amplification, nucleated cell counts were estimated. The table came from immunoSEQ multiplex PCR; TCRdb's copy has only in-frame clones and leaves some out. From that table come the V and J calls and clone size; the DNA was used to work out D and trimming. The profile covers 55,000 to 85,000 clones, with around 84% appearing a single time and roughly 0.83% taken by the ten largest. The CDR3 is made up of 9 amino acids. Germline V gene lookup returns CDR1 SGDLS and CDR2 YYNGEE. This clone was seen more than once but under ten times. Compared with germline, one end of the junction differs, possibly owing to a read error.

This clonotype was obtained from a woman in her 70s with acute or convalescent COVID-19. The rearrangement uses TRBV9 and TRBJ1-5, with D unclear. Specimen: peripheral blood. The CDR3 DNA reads TGTGCCAGCACACCACGTCAACTTTTT. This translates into CASTPRQLF.